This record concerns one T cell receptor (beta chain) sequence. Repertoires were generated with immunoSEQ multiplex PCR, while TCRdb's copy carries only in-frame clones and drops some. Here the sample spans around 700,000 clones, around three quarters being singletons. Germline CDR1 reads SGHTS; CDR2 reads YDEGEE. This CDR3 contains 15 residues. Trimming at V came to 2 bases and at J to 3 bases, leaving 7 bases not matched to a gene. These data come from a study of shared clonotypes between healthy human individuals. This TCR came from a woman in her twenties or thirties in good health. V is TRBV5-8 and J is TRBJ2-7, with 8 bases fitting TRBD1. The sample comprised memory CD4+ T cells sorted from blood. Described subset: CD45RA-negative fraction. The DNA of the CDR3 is TGTGCCAGCAGCTTACCCGGGACAGGAGTCTACGAGCAGTACTTC. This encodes CASSLPGTGVYEQYF.